These 2 T cell receptor beta chains were all obtained from the same sample, sequenced in a study of glioma-infiltrating T cells after dendritic cell vaccination (dated by TCRdb to the mid-2010s). The method behind the library was the immunoSEQ multiplex PCR assay. Not all clones reach the TCRdb copy of this immuneACCESS table, which keeps in-frame sequences only. Checked studies attribute under half of the gap to unresolved V genes and leave the rest unexplained. This sample has approximately 100,000 clones in its table, and roughly three quarters of those were observed once. In total, the top ten clones hold 5.5% to 7% of the sample. The sample was blood, taken before dendritic cell vaccination. Source of these receptors: a human donor with glioblastoma.

The chain joins TRBV28 to TRBJ2-7; D is perhaps TRBD2 (6 bases). CDR1 MDHEN and CDR2 SYDVKM come from the germline V gene. V was trimmed by 5 bases and J by 9 bases, leaving 17 bases between them. The CDR3 is 13 residues long. The CDR3 spells CASSPFPGGVQYF. DNA of the CDR3: TGTGCCAGCAGTCCTTTTCCCGGAGGGGTGCAGTACTTC.

The chain employs TRBV7-3 and TRBJ1-3; 8 bases are shared with TRBD1. The trim removed 5 bases at V and 4 bases at J, leaving 4 bases unmatched. The germline V gene encodes CDR1 SGHTA and CDR2 FQGTGA. The CDR3 spans 14 residues. This CDR3 reads CASSQTGEGNTIYF. DNA for the CDR3: TGTGCCAGCAGCCAGACAGGGGAAGGAAACACCATATATTTT.